A selection of T cell receptor beta chains follows, all from one sample in a study of identical twins. TCRdb fed the 5' RACE reads into MiXCR, producing one record per CDR3 protein. The repertoire holds some 600,000 distinct CDR3 sequences, under 8.5% seen once, with 1.6% in the top ten. This sample was also put to use in a study of yellow fever vaccine responses in identical twins.

The sequencing input was PBMCs. The receptors come from a woman aged 18 to 35 in good health. Both conserved end residues are part of each CDR3. The D gene is left open where the match is weak. Rows may omit the clone size; those that give it use once, few, many or a size class.

J	D	size	V	length	CDR3	DNA
TRBJ2-2	NA	many	TRBV7-8	18	CASRLRFGQRRDTGELFF	TGTGCCAGCAGATTGCGGTTCGGACAGAGGAGGGACACCGGGGAGCTGTTTTTT
TRBJ1-2	NA	few	TRBV25-1	14	CASSGLGPMEGYTF	TGTGCCAGCAGTGGCCTAGGCCCTATGGAGGGCTACACCTTC
TRBJ2-3	TRBD2	many	TRBV5-1	14	CASSFSGNPDTQYF	TGCGCCAGCAGCTTTAGCGGGAACCCAGATACGCAGTATTTT
TRBJ1-4	NA	NA	TRBV20-1	19	CRARDLRDKQPATNEKLFF	TGCAGGGCTAGAGACCTTCGGGACAAACAACCTGCAACTAATGAAAAACTGTTTTTT
TRBJ2-3	TRBD2	NA	TRBV20-1	15	CSARAPAGPTDTQYF	TGCAGTGCTAGAGCTCCAGCGGGACCCACAGATACGCAGTATTTT
TRBJ2-1	TRBD2	many	TRBV10-2	14	CASSGRLAYNEQFF	TGCGCCAGCAGTGGTCGACTAGCTTACAATGAGCAGTTCTTC
TRBJ1-1	NA	many	TRBV20-1	12	CSAGPMNTEAFF	TGCAGTGCCGGACCCATGAACACTGAAGCTTTCTTT
TRBJ1-5	TRBD1	NA	TRBV5-1	21	CASSQVKNRDRGPYSNQPQHF	TGCGCCAGCAGCCAGGTAAAAAACCGGGACAGGGGTCCATATAGCAATCAGCCCCAGCATTTT
TRBJ2-7	NA	NA	TRBV14	12	CASSQVGGEQYF	TGTGCCAGCAGCCAAGTAGGTGGGGAGCAGTACTTC
TRBJ2-2	TRBD2	many	TRBV5-1	15	CASSYSGTYTGELFF	TGCGCCAGCAGCTATAGCGGGACCTACACCGGGGAGCTGTTTTTT
TRBJ2-2	NA	many	TRBV7-9	12	CASSRDSGELFF	TGTGCCAGCAGCAGGGATTCCGGGGAGCTGTTTTTT
TRBJ1-2	TRBD1	few	TRBV9	15	CASSVALDRGNGYTF	TGTGCCAGCAGCGTAGCCCTGGACAGGGGCAACGGCTACACCTTC
TRBJ2-1	NA	NA	TRBV11-1	14	CASGAGISYNEQFF	TGTGCCAGCGGGGCGGGGATCTCCTACAATGAGCAGTTCTTC
TRBJ2-7	NA	few	TRBV2	12	CASKGSLYEQYF	TGTGCCAGCAAAGGGAGCCTTTACGAGCAGTACTTC
TRBJ2-6	TRBD1	NA	TRBV5-1	17	CASSQTGKVSGANVLTF	TGCGCCAGCAGCCAGACAGGGAAGGTTTCTGGGGCCAACGTCCTGACTTTC
TRBJ1-5	NA	few	TRBV3-1	15	CASSQADTRSGPQHF	TGTGCCAGCAGCCAAGCGGACACGCGATCAGGGCCCCAGCATTTT
TRBJ2-1	NA	many	TRBV2	14	CARGGENLYNEQFF	TGTGCCAGAGGGGGGGAAAATCTCTACAATGAGCAGTTCTTC
TRBJ2-2	NA	few	TRBV4-1	16	CASSQPTGRGTGELFF	TGCGCCAGCAGCCAACCAACAGGGCGCGGAACCGGGGAGCTGTTTTTT
TRBJ2-1	TRBD2	NA	TRBV7-7	17	CASSSPLAGLSYNEQFF	TGTGCCAGCAGCTCCCCCCTAGCGGGCCTCTCCTACAATGAGCAGTTCTTC
TRBJ2-7	NA	few	TRBV12-3/TRBV12-4	13	CASRGDWVYEQYF	TGTGCCAGCAGGGGGGACTGGGTGTACGAGCAGTACTTC
TRBJ2-1	TRBD2	NA	TRBV20-1	18	CSAGPRSRLAGAYNEQFF	TGCAGTGCTGGCCCCCGATCCCGGCTAGCGGGGGCATACAATGAGCAGTTCTTC
TRBJ2-7	NA	NA	TRBV29-1	13	CSVFIRDSYEQYF	TGCAGCGTTTTTATCCGGGACTCCTACGAGCAGTACTTC
TRBJ2-7	TRBD1	few	TRBV7-6	14	CASSVGQGWYEQYF	TGTGCCAGCAGCGTCGGACAGGGGTGGTACGAGCAGTACTTC
TRBJ2-3	TRBD1	NA	TRBV27	16	CASSLIATGSTDTQYF	TGTGCCAGCAGTTTAATAGCGACAGGGAGCACAGATACGCAGTATTTT
TRBJ2-7	TRBD2	NA	TRBV20-1	18	CCASEGLAGEFPPYEQYF	TGCTGTGCTAGCGAAGGACTAGCGGGAGAATTCCCCCCCTACGAGCAGTACTTC
TRBJ1-3	NA	many	TRBV12-3/TRBV12-4	13	CASSWDGGNTIYF	TGTGCCAGCAGCTGGGACGGAGGAAACACCATATATTTT
TRBJ2-7	NA	NA	TRBV2	13	CASCRDKLYEQYF	TGTGCCAGCTGCCGGGACAAGCTCTACGAGCAGTACTTC
TRBJ1-1	NA	NA	TRBV7-9	12	CASSPDRREAFF	TGTGCCAGCAGCCCCGACAGGAGAGAAGCTTTCTTT
TRBJ2-7	NA	NA	TRBV21-1	15	CASSKFSGRTYEQYF	TGTGCCAGCAGCAAATTCAGCGGGAGGACCTACGAGCAGTACTTC
TRBJ2-4	TRBD1	many	TRBV12-3/TRBV12-4	14	CASKGGTGGNIQYF	TGTGCCAGCAAAGGGGGGACAGGCGGAAACATTCAGTACTTC
TRBJ2-3	NA	NA	TRBV2	16	CARGQSPGGNTDTQYF	TGTGCCAGAGGACAGTCTCCCGGGGGGAACACAGATACGCAGTATTTT
TRBJ1-2	TRBD1	many	TRBV11-2	14	CASSLTFSGTVFTF	TGTGCCAGCAGCTTAACGTTCTCGGGGACAGTCTTCACCTTC
TRBJ2-3	TRBD2	few	TRBV29-1	17	CSVEEGLTSGRWDTQYF	TGCAGCGTTGAGGAGGGCTTAACTAGCGGGAGGTGGGATACGCAGTATTTT
TRBJ2-2	NA	NA	TRBV7-9	17	CASSLEGVAVGTGELFF	TGTGCCAGCAGCTTAGAAGGCGTAGCGGTGGGGACCGGGGAGCTGTTTTTT
TRBJ2-7	TRBD1	few	TRBV11-3	15	CASSSSGQGSYEQYF	TGTGCCAGCAGCTCGTCGGGACAGGGGAGCTACGAGCAGTACTTC
TRBJ2-1	NA	few	TRBV5-1	14	CASSPLRALGEQFF	TGCGCCAGCAGCCCATTACGGGCCTTAGGTGAGCAGTTCTTC
TRBJ2-2	NA	few	TRBV3-1	14	CASSPWTVRGELFF	TGTGCCAGCAGCCCGTGGACTGTGCGCGGGGAGCTGTTTTTT
TRBJ2-1	NA	many	TRBV7-3	13	CASSLTIYNEQFF	TGTGCCAGCAGCTTAACTATCTACAATGAGCAGTTCTTC
TRBJ2-1	TRBD1	few	TRBV20-1	17	CSPTGQGYLLSDNEQFF	TGCAGCCCTACGGGACAGGGGTATTTACTTTCGGACAATGAGCAGTTCTTC
TRBJ2-2	NA	NA	TRBV6-5	15	CASSYRGRNTGELFF	TGTGCCAGCAGTTATCGGGGCAGAAACACCGGGGAGCTGTTTTTT
TRBJ2-3	NA	NA	TRBV9	15	CASSESMWSTDTQYF	TGTGCCAGCAGCGAATCCATGTGGAGCACAGATACGCAGTATTTT
TRBJ2-1	NA	NA	TRBV3-1	17	CASSQGGLESSYNEQFF	TGTGCCAGCAGCCAAGGAGGGTTAGAGAGCTCCTACAATGAGCAGTTCTTC
TRBJ2-5	NA	many	TRBV7-2	13	CASSLNYGETQYF	TGTGCCAGCAGCTTAAATTATGGAGAGACCCAGTACTTC
TRBJ2-7	TRBD1	NA	TRBV18	15	CASSLSRTGTYEQYF	TGTGCCAGCTCACTCTCCCGGACAGGAACCTACGAGCAGTACTTC
TRBJ2-5	NA	many	TRBV2	13	CASSGSYQETQYF	TGTGCCAGCAGTGGCTCTTACCAAGAGACCCAGTACTTC
TRBJ1-2	NA	many	TRBV27	14	CASGGGPTPPGYTF	TGTGCCAGCGGAGGGGGACCGACCCCGCCTGGCTACACCTTC